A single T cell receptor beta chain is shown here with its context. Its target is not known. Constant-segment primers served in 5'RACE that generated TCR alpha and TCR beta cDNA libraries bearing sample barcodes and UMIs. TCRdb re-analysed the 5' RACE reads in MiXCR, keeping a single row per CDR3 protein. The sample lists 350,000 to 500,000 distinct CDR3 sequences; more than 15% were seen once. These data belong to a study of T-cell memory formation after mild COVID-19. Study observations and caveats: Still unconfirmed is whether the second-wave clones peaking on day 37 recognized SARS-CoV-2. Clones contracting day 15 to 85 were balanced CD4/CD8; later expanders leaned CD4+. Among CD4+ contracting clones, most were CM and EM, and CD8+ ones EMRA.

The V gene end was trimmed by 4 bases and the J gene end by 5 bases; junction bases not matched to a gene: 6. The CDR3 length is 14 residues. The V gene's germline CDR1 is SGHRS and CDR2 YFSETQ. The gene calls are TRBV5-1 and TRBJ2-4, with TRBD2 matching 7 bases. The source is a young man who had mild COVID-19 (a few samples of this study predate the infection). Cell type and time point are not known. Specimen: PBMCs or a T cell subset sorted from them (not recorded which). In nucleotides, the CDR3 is TGCGCCAGCAGCCCCGCGGGGGTTGAAAACATTCAGTACTTC. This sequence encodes CASSPAGVENIQYF.